This T cell receptor (beta chain) comes out of a study of T cells in tuberculosis. Study context: T cells were selected with CD1B tetramers loaded with glucose monomycolate.

After thawing and overnight rest, PBMC were stained with GMM-loaded CD1B tetramer, viability dye and anti-CD3 for sorting. CD1B tetramers were loaded with Rhodococcus equi-derived C32 glucose monomycolate. Tetramer-sorted PBMC had been CD14 monocyte-depleted before freezing. Approximately 91,000 tetramer-negative cells were sorted from each donor. Looked up from germline, CDR1 is SGHDT and CDR2 is YYEEEE. The CDR3 has 12 residues. The V end lost 4 bases, the J end lost 8 bases, and 9 bases lay between the germline ends. Sequencing of TCR-alpha and TCR-beta chains was unpaired. Measured with immunoSEQ multiplex PCR; TCRdb has only the in-frame clones, and not every one. The sample includes approximately 59,000 clones, nearly 90% of them seen just once.

The material sequenced was CD1b-GMM tetramer-negative cells sorted from PBMCs. The sequence derives from an adult woman with latent tuberculosis. The genes are TRBV5-6 and TRBJ2-2; possibly TRBD1 for D (6 bases). CDR3 nucleotide sequence: TGTGCCAGCAGCCCCGGGACAGGGGAGCTGTTTTTT. Its protein is CASSPGTGELFF.